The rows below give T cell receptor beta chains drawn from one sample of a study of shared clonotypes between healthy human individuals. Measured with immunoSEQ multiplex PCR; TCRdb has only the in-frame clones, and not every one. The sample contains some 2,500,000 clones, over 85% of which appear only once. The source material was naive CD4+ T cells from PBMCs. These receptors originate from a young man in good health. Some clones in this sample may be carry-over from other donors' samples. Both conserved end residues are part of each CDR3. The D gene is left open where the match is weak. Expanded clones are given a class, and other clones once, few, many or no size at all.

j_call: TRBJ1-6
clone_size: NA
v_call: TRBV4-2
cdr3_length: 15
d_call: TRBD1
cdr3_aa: CASSQPQGANSPLHF
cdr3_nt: TGTGCCAGCAGCCAACCCCAGGGGGCAAACTCACCCCTCCACTTT

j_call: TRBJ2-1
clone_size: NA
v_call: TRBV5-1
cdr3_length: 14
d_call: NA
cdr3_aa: CASSLSGRYNEQFF
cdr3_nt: TGCGCCAGCAGCTTGTCAGGACGCTACAATGAGCAGTTCTTC

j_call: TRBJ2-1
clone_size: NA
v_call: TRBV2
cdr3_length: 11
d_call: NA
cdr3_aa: CASSGLNEQFF
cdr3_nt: TGTGCCAGCAGTGGACTAAATGAGCAGTTCTTC

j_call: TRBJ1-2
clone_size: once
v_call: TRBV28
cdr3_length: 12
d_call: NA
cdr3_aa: CASSLVTAGYTF
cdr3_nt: TGTGCCAGCAGTTTAGTAACAGCTGGCTACACCTTC

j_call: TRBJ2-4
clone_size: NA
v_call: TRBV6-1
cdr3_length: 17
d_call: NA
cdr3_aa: CASSELAGSIAKNIQYF
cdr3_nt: TGTGCCAGCAGTGAATTGGCAGGGAGTATAGCCAAAAACATTCAGTACTTC

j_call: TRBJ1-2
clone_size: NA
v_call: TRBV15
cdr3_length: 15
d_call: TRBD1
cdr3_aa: CATSSPPTGDYGYTF
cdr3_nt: TGTGCCACCAGCAGCCCCCCGACAGGGGACTATGGCTACACCTTC

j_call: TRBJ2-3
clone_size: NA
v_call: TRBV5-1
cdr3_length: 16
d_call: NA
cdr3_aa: CASSPTSSRLTDTQYF
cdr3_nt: TGCGCCAGCAGCCCAACGTCCTCGCGGCTCACAGATACGCAGTATTTT

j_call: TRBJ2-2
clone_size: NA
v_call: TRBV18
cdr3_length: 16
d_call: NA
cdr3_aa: CASSPSPGPNTGELFF
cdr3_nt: TGTGCCAGCTCACCATCTCCGGGGCCGAACACCGGGGAGCTGTTTTTT

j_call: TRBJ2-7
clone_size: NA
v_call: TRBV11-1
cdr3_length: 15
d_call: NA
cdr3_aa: CASSLSAGTFYGAYF
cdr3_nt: TGTGCCAGCAGCTTATCCGCGGGGACTTTTTACGGAGCATACTTC

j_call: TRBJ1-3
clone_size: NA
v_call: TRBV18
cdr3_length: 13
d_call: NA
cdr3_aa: CASSPPSRNTIYF
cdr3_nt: TGTGCCAGCTCACCACCGTCGAGAAACACCATATATTTT

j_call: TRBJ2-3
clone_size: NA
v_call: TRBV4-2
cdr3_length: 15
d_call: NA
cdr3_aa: CASSQDRSGTDTQYF
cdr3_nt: TGTGCCAGCAGCCAAGATCGAAGCGGGACAGATACGCAGTATTTT

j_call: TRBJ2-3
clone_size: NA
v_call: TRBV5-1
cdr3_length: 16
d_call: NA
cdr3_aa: CASSVGRGQSTDTQYF
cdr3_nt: TGCGCCAGCAGCGTGGGCAGAGGACAGAGCACAGATACGCAGTATTTT

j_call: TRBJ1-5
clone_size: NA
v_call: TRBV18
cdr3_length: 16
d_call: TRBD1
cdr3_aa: CASSSSGTGSGQPQHF
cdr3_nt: TGTGCCAGCTCATCCTCCGGGACAGGGAGTGGACAGCCCCAGCATTTT

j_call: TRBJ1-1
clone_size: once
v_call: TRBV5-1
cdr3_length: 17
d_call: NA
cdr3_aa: CASSLETAFNMNTEAFF
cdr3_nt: TGCGCCAGCAGCTTGGAGACAGCGTTCAACATGAACACTGAAGCTTTCTTT

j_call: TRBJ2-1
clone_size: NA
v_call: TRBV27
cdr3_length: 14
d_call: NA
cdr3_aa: CASRTHNSYNEQFF
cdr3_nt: TGTGCCAGCAGGACCCATAATTCCTACAATGAGCAGTTCTTC

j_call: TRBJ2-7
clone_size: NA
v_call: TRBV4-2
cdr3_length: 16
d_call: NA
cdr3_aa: CASSQEWAKGRYEQYF
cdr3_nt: TGTGCCAGCAGCCAAGAGTGGGCCAAGGGGCGGTACGAGCAGTACTTC

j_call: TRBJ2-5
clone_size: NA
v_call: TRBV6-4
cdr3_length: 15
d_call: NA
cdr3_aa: CASSPDRIPQETQYF
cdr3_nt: TGTGCCAGCAGTCCCGACAGGATACCCCAAGAGACCCAGTACTTC

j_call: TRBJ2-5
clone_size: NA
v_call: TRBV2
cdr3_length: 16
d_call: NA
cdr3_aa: CASSEALPRGRETQYF
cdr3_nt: TGTGCCAGCAGTGAAGCGCTTCCCAGAGGCCGGGAGACCCAGTACTTC

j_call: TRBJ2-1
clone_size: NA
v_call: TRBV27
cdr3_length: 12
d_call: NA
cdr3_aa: CASSRASGGGFF
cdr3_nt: TGTGCCAGCAGCCGTGCTTCAGGGGGGGGGTTCTTC

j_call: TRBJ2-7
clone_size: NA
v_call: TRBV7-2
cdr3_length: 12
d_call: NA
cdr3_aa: CASSYSAREQYF
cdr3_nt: TGTGCCAGCAGCTATAGTGCTAGGGAGCAGTACTTC

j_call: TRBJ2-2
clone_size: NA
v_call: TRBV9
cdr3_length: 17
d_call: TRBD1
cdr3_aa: CASSPNEPTRGYGELFF
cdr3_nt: TGTGCCAGCAGCCCTAATGAACCCACCAGGGGGTACGGGGAGCTGTTTTTT

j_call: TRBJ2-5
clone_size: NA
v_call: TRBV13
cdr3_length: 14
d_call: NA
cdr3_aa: CASSLGGLEETQYF
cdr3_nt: TGTGCCAGCAGCTTAGGGGGGCTAGAGGAGACCCAGTACTTC

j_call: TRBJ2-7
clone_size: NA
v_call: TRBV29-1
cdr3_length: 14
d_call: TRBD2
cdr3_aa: CSAARGRGSYEQYF
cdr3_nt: TGCAGCGCTGCCCGCGGGAGAGGCTCCTACGAGCAGTACTTC

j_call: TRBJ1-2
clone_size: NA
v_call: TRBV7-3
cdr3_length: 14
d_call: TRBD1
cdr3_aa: CASGQGGPAYGYTF
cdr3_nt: TGTGCCAGCGGCCAGGGGGGGCCGGCCTATGGCTACACCTTC

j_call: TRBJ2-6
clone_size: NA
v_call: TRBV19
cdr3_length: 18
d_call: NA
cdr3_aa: CASSPAGQLPSGANVLTF
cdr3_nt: TGTGCCAGTAGTCCCGCGGGACAGTTGCCATCTGGGGCCAACGTCCTGACTTTC

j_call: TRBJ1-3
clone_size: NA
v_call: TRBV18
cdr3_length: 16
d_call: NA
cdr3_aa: CASSPPSKALGNTIYF
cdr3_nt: TGTGCCAGCTCACCACCCTCCAAGGCCCTCGGAAACACCATATATTTT

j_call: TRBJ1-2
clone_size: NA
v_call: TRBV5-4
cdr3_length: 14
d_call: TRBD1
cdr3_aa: CASSPTGDVGGYTF
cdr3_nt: TGTGCCAGCAGCCCGACAGGGGACGTTGGTGGCTACACCTTC

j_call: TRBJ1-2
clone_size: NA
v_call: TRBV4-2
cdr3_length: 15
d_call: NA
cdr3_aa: CASSQGVATNYGYTF
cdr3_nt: TGTGCCAGCAGCCAAGGAGTGGCAACAAACTATGGCTACACCTTC

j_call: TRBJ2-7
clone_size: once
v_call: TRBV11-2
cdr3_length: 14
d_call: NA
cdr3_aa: CASSFGLSSYEQYF
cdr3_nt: TGTGCCAGCAGCTTTGGACTCTCTTCCTACGAGCAGTACTTC

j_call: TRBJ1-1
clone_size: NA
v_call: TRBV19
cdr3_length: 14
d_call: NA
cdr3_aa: CASRKGGSVSEAFF
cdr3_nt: TGTGCCAGTAGGAAGGGGGGCTCGGTTTCCGAAGCTTTCTTT

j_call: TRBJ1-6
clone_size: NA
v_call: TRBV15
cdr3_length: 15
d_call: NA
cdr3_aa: CATSILGPRETPLHF
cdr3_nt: TGTGCCACCAGCATCCTAGGACCGAGGGAGACACCCCTCCACTTT

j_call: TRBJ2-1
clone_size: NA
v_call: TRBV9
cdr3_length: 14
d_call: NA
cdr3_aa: CASSPWGIGDEQFF
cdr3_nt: TGTGCCAGCAGCCCATGGGGGATCGGGGATGAGCAGTTCTTC

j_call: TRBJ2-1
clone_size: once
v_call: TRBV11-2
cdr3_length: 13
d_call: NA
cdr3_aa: CASSLVSRGLWFF
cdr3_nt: TGTGCCAGCAGCTTAGTGAGCAGGGGCTTATGGTTCTTC